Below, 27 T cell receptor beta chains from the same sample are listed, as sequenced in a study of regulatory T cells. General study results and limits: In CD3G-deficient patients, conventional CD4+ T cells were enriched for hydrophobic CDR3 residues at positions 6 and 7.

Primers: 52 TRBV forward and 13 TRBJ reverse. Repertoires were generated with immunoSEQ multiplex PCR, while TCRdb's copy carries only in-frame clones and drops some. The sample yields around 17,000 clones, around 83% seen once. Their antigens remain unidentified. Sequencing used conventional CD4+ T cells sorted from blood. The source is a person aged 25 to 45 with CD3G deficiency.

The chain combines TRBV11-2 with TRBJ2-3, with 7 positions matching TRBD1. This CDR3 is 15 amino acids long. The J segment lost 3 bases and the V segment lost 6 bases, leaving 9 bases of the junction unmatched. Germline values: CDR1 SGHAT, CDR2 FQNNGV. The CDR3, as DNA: TGTGCCAGCAGTCAGAGGGGGCTGGGAACAGATACGCAGTATTTT. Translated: CASSQRGLGTDTQYF.

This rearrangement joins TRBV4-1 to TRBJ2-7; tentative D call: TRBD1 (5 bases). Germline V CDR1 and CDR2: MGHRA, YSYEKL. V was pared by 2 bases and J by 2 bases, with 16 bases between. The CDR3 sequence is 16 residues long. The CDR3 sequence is CASSQTGAGPTYEQYF. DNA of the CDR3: TGCGCCAGCAGCCAAACTGGGGCAGGGCCTACCTACGAGCAGTACTTC.

The CDR3 nucleotides are TGTGCCAGCTCTGAGAGGGACCTCGCTAAGTTCTTC. This encodes CASSERDLAKFF. The V call is TRBV28, the J call TRBJ2-1; D may be TRBD1 or TRBD2 (5 bases each). The germline V gene has CDR1 MDHEN and CDR2 SYDVKM. This CDR3 has 12 residues. Between the trimmed V and J ends, which lost 8 bases and 14 bases, there was a span of 19 bases.

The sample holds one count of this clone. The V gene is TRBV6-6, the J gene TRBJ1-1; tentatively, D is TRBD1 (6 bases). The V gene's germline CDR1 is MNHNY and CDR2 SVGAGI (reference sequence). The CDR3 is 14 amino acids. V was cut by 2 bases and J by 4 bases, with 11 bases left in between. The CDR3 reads CASSYGGQVTEAFF. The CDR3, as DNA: TGTGCCAGCAGTTACGGGGGGCAGGTCACTGAAGCTTTCTTT.

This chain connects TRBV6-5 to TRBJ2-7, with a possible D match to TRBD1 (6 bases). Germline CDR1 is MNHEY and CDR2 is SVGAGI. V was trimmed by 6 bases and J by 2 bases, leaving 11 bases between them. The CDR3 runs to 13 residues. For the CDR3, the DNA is TGTGCCAGCAGGTCGACAGGAACCTACGAGCAGTACTTC. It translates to CASRSTGTYEQYF.

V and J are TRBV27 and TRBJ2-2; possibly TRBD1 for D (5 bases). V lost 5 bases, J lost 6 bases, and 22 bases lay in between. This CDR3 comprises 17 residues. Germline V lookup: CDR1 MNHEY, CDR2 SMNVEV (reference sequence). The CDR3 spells CASSLLPSFTGAGELFF. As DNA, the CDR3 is TGTGCCAGCAGTCTTCTCCCATCTTTCACAGGTGCCGGGGAGCTGTTTTTT.

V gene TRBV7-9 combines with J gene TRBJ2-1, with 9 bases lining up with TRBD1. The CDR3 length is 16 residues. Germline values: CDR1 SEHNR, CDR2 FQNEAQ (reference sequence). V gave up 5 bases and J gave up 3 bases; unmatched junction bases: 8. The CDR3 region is CASSRAAGQGYNEQFF. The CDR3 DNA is TGTGCCAGCAGCCGAGCGGCGGGACAGGGCTACAATGAGCAGTTCTTC.

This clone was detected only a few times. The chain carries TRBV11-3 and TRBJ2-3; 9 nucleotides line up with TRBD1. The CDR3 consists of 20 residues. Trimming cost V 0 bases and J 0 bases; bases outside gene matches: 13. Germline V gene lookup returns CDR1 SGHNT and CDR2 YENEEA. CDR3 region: CASSLDRGQGGGSSTDTQYF. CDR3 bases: TGTGCCAGCAGCTTAGATCGGGGACAGGGCGGTGGTAGTAGCACAGATACGCAGTATTTT. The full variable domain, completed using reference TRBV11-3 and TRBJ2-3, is EAGVVQSPRYKIIEKKQPVAFWCNPISGHNTLYWYLQNLGQGPELLIRYENEEAVDDSQLPKDRFSAERLKGVDSTLKIQPAELGDSAVYLCASSLDRGQGGGSSTDTQYFGPGTRLTVL.

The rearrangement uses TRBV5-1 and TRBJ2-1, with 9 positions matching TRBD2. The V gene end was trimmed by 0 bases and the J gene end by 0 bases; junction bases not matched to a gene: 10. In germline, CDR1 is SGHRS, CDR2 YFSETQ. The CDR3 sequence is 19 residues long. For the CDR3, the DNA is TGCGCCAGCAGCTTGGCTTCCCTCGTAGCGGGGGCCTCCTACAATGAGCAGTTCTTC. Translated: CASSLASLVAGASYNEQFF. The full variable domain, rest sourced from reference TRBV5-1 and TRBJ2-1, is KAGVTQTPRYLIKTRGQQVTLSCSPISGHRSVSWYQQTPGQGLQFLFEYFSETQRNKGNFPGRFSGRQFSNSRSEMNVSTLELGDSALYLCASSLASLVAGASYNEQFFGPGTRLTVL.

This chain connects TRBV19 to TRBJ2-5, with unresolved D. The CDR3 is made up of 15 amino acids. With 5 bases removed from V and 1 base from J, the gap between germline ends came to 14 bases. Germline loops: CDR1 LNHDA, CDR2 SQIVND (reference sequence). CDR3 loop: CASSSSLARQETQYF. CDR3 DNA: TGTGCCAGTAGTTCCTCCTTAGCCCGCCAAGAGACCCAGTACTTC.

CDR3 loop: CASSRTAVNEKLFF. In DNA, the CDR3 is TGTGCCAGCAGCAGGACAGCTGTTAATGAAAAACTGTTTTTT. The rearrangement uses TRBV6-1 and TRBJ1-4; TRBD1 is a possible D gene (6 bases). The CDR3 runs to 14 residues. From germline, CDR1 is MNHNS and CDR2 SASEGT. V gave up 6 bases and J gave up 4 bases, with 12 bases separating them.

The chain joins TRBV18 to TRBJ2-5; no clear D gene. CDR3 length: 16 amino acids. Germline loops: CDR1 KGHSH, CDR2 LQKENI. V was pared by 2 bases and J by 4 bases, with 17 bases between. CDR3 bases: TGTGCCAGCTCACCATCGCGCTCTATGGTAGTAGAGACCCAGTACTTC. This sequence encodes CASSPSRSMVVETQYF. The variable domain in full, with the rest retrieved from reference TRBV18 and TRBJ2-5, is NAGVMQNPRHLVRRRGQEARLRCSPMKGHSHVYWYRQLPEEGLKFMVYLQKENIIDESGMPKERFSAEFPKEGPSILRIQQVVRGDSAAYFCASSPSRSMVVETQYFGPGTRLLVL.

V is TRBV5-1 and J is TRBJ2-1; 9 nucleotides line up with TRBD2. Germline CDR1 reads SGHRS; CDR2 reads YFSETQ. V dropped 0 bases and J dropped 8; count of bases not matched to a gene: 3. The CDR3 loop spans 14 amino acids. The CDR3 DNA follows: TGCGCCAGCAGCTTGGGGACTAGCGTCGATGAGCAGTTCTTC. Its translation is CASSLGTSVDEQFF. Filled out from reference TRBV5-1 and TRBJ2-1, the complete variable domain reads KAGVTQTPRYLIKTRGQQVTLSCSPISGHRSVSWYQQTPGQGLQFLFEYFSETQRNKGNFPGRFSGRQFSNSRSEMNVSTLELGDSALYLCASSLGTSVDEQFFGPGTRLTVL.

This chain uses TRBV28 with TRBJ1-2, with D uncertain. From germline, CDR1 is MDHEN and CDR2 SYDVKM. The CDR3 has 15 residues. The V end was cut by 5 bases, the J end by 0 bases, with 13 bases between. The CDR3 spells CASSPPRVSNYGYTF. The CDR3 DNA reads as TGTGCCAGCAGTCCCCCACGCGTCTCTAACTATGGCTACACCTTC.

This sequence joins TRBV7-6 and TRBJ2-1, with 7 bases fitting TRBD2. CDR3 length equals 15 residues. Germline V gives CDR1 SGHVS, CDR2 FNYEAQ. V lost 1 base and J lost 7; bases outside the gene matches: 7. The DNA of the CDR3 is TGTGCCAGCAGCTTAGGTGGCGGGAGAAGGAATGAGCAGTTCTTC. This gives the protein CASSLGGGRRNEQFF.

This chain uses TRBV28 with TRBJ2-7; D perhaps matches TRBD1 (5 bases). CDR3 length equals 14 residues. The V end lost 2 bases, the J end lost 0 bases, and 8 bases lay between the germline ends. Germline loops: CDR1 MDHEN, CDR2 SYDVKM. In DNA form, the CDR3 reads TGTGCCAGCAGTTTAAGGGGCGGCTCCTACGAGCAGTACTTC. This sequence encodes CASSLRGGSYEQYF.

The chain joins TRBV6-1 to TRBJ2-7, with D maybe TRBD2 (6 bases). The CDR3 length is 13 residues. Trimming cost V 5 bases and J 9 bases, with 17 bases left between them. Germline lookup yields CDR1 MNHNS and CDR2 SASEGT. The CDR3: CASSPEGRTRQYF. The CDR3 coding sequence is TGTGCCAGCAGTCCGGAAGGGAGGACGAGGCAGTACTTC.

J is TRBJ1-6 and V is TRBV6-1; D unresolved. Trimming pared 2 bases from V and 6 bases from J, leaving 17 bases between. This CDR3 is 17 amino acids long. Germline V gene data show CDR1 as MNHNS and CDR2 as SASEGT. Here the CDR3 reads CASSELQGRMGNSPLHF. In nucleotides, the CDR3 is TGTGCCAGCAGTGAACTACAAGGAAGGATGGGTAATTCACCCCTCCACTTT.

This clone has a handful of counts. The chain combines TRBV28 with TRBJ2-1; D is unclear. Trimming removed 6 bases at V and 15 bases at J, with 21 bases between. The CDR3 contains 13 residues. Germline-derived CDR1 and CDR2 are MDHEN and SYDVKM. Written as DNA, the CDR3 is TGTGCCAGCAGCCCCCACCCCCCGGATCATCTGTTCTTC. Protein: CASSPHPPDHLFF.

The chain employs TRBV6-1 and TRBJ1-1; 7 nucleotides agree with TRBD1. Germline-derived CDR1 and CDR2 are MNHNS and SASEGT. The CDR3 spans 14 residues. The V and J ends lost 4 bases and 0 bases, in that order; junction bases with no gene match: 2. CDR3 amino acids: CASSAGTVNTEAFF. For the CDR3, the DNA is TGTGCCAGCAGTGCCGGGACAGTGAACACTGAAGCTTTCTTT.

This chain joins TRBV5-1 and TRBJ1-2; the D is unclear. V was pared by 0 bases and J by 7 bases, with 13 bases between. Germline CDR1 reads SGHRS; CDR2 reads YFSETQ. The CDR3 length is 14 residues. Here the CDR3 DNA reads TGCGCCAGCAGCTTGGCCGGGTCAGGAGGTGGCTACACCTTC. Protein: CASSLAGSGGGYTF. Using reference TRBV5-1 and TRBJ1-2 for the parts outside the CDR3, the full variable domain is KAGVTQTPRYLIKTRGQQVTLSCSPISGHRSVSWYQQTPGQGLQFLFEYFSETQRNKGNFPGRFSGRQFSNSRSEMNVSTLELGDSALYLCASSLAGSGGGYTFGSGTRLTVV.

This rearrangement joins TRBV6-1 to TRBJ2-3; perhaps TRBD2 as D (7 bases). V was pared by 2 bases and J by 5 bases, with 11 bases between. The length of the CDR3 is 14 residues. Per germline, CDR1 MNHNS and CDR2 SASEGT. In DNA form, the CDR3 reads TGTGCCAGCAGTGAAACAGGGAGGGGAGATACGCAGTATTTT. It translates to CASSETGRGDTQYF.

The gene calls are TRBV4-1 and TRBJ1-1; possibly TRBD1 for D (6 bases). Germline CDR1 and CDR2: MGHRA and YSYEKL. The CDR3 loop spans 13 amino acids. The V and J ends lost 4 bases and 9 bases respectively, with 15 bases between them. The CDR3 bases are TGCGCCAGCAGCCTTAAAATCACAGGGAAAGCTTTCTTT. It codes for CASSLKITGKAFF.

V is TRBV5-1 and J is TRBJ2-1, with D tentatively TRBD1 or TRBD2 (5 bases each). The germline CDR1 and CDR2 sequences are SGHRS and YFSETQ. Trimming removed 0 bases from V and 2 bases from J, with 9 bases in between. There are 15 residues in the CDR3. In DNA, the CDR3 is TGCGCCAGCAGCTTGGATGGGGGACCCTACAATGAGCAGTTCTTC. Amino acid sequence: CASSLDGGPYNEQFF. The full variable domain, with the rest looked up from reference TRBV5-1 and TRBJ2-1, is KAGVTQTPRYLIKTRGQQVTLSCSPISGHRSVSWYQQTPGQGLQFLFEYFSETQRNKGNFPGRFSGRQFSNSRSEMNVSTLELGDSALYLCASSLDGGPYNEQFFGPGTRLTVL.

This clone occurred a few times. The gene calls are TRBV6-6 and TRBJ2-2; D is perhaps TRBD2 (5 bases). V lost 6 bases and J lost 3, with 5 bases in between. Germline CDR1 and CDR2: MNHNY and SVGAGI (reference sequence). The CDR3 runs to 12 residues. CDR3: CASRRDTGELFF. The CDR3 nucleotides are TGTGCCAGCAGGAGGGACACCGGGGAGCTGTTTTTT.

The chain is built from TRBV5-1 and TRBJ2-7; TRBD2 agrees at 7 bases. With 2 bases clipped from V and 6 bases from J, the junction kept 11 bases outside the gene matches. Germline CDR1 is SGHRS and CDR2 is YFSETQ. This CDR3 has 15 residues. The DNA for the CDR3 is TGCGCCAGCAGCTTTTTGGCGGGAGCGCAGAGCGAGCAGTACTTC. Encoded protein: CASSFLAGAQSEQYF. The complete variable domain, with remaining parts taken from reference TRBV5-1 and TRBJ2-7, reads KAGVTQTPRYLIKTRGQQVTLSCSPISGHRSVSWYQQTPGQGLQFLFEYFSETQRNKGNFPGRFSGRQFSNSRSEMNVSTLELGDSALYLCASSFLAGAQSEQYFGPGTRLTVT.

The CDR3 coding sequence is TGTGCCAGCAGCTTAGATCGGGTTCCAGCCGAGCAGTACTTC. Amino acids: CASSLDRVPAEQYF. The chain joins TRBV11-2 to TRBJ2-7; D call uncertain. Trimming shortened V by 0 bases and J by 6 bases, and 12 bases separated the two germline ends. Germline V gene lookup returns CDR1 SGHAT and CDR2 FQNNGV. The CDR3 length is 14 residues.